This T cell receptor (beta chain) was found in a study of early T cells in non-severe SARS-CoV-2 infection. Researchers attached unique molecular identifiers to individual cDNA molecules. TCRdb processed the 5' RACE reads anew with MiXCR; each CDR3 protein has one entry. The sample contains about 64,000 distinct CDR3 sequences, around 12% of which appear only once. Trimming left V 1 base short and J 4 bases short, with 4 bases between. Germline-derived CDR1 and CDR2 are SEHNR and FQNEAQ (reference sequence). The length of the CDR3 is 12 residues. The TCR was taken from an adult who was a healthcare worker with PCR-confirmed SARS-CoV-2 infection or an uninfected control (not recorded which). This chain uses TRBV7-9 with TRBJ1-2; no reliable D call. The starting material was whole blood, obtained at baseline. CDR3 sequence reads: CASSLDGYGYTF. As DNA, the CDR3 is TGTGCCAGCAGCTTAGACGGCTATGGCTACACCTTC.